This is a list of T cell receptor beta chains from one sample in a study of T-cell reconstitution after alpha-beta-depleted transplantation in children. TCRdb recomputed calls from the PCR reads with MiXCR, one row per CDR3 protein. The sample lists about 600,000 distinct CDR3 sequences, 10% to 15% seen once, with 2.2% in the top ten. The sample here was PBMCs, mostly from graft donor cells, taken 360 days after TCRalphabeta/CD19-depleted stem cell transplant. The receptors stem from a male patient between 5 and 17 years old who had a stem cell transplant for acute myeloid leukemia, so the T cells may come from the graft donor. The CDR3 runs from the conserved cysteine through the conserved F or W. A D gene is named only where the DNA matches it firmly. Size is omitted from some rows. Given values are once, few, many or a class for expanded clones.

>.|TRBJ2-1|TRBV29-1|TRBD1
CSAGQGTVYNEQFF
TGCAGCGCCGGACAGGGAACGGTCTACAATGAGCAGTTCTTC
>many|TRBJ2-1|TRBV29-1|.
CSVVTTNEQFF
TGCAGCGTTGTGACTACCAATGAGCAGTTCTTC
>many|TRBJ2-5|TRBV11-1|TRBD2
CASSLANGLADYQETQYF
TGTGCCAGCAGCTTAGCGAACGGACTAGCAGATTACCAAGAGACCCAGTACTTC
>.|TRBJ2-1|TRBV7-2|.
CASSSAPRSVPYNEQFF
TGTGCCAGCAGCTCAGCCCCGAGGAGCGTACCCTACAATGAGCAGTTCTTC
>many|TRBJ2-1|TRBV11-2|TRBD1
CASSPDRGIYNEQFF
TGTGCCAGCAGCCCGGACAGGGGTATCTACAATGAGCAGTTCTTC
>.|TRBJ2-1|TRBV12-3/TRBV12-4|.
CASSFYSGGPYNEQFF
TGTGCCAGCAGTTTTTACTCCGGGGGCCCCTACAATGAGCAGTTCTTC
>.|TRBJ1-5|TRBV20-1|.
CSAPPGYRGGNQPQHF
TGCAGTGCTCCACCGGGTTACAGAGGCGGCAATCAGCCCCAGCATTTT
>.|TRBJ2-6|TRBV7-2|.
CASSLVIIGANVLTF
TGTGCCAGCAGCTTAGTGATAATTGGGGCCAACGTCCTGACTTTC
>many|TRBJ2-7|TRBV12-3/TRBV12-4|.
CASSFPRGDEQYF
TGTGCCAGCAGTTTCCCTAGGGGCGACGAGCAGTACTTC
>.|TRBJ2-1|TRBV10-3|TRBD2
CAISGGLAVLNEQFF
TGTGCCATCAGTGGAGGTCTAGCGGTCCTCAATGAGCAGTTCTTC
>.|TRBJ2-1|TRBV3-1|TRBD2
CASSQQGLAGGEYNEQFF
TGTGCCAGCAGCCAACAAGGACTAGCGGGAGGGGAATACAATGAGCAGTTCTTC
>many|TRBJ2-5|TRBV7-9|.
CASSRGTPQETQYF
TGTGCCAGCAGCCGCGGGACGCCACAAGAGACCCAGTACTTC
>.|TRBJ2-2|TRBV20-1|TRBD2
CSGRKSGSVGELFF
TGCAGTGGAAGAAAAAGCGGGAGTGTCGGGGAGCTGTTTTTT
>.|TRBJ2-7|TRBV11-2|TRBD2
CASSFLREVMYEQYF
TGTGCCAGCAGCTTTTTGCGGGAGGTAATGTACGAGCAGTACTTC
>many|TRBJ1-5|TRBV15|.
CATSRDPRPNSNQPQHF
TGTGCCACCAGCAGAGATCCCCGACCCAATAGCAATCAGCCCCAGCATTTT
>many|TRBJ2-7|TRBV12-3/TRBV12-4|.
CASSLDGTTSYEQYF
TGTGCCAGCAGTCTCGATGGGACAACCTCCTACGAGCAGTACTTC